The sequence of this T cell receptor beta chain was determined in a study of cytomegalovirus exposure and HLA in healthy donors. As concerns this clone: The antigen is unknown.

The study's findings and limits: The dataset shows that most TCR sequences were rare, while some public TCRs occurred in many donors. Solely CMV serostatus was available to characterize immune exposure.

60 Vbeta and 13 Jbeta primers were used in PCR. Per the study methods: Roughly 9.9 million shared chains were among the 65 million to 85 million unique TCR beta chains that a later analysis counted. The protocol was immunoSEQ multiplex PCR, while the TCRdb copy is restricted to in-frame clones and leaves out a portion. The DNA gave D and trimming, while V, J and clone size come from that table. This repertoire includes approximately 47,000 clones. Germline V gene data show CDR1 as LGHNA and CDR2 as YNFKEQ. This CDR3 comprises 14 residues. The V gene end was trimmed by 1 base and the J gene end by 3 bases; junction bases not matched to a gene: 2.

Specimen: PBMCs. The genes are TRBV4-2 and TRBJ1-2, with TRBD1 matching 7 bases. The TCR was taken from a male donor in good health and CMV-seronegative. DNA for the CDR3: TGTGCCAGCAGCCAAGCCGGGACAGACTATGGCTACACCTTC. Protein sequence: CASSQAGTDYGYTF.